This passage covers 25 T cell receptor beta chains from one sample sequenced in a study of Ad26.COV2.S vaccination and SARS-CoV-2 variants listed by TCRdb under 2021. Libraries were built with the immunoSEQ multiplex PCR assay. What TCRdb holds here is the immuneACCESS table cut down to in-frame rearrangements. Part of the clones is not present; checked against another copy, under half of the missing clones reflect an unresolved V gene, and the others are unexplained. Counted in this sample were 200,000 to 300,000 clones; approximately 88% of them appeared once. The top ten clonotypes cover around 10% of the sample. The sample's treatment or condition label, decoded: some 20 received Ad26.COV2.S at low or high dose, single or two shots; several received placebo; per-sample allocation not given. For vaccine and placebo recipients, repertoires were sequenced using samples collected on day 63 after the first injection.

The specimen was peripheral blood, collected in a trial of Ad26.COV2.S vaccine versus placebo. Receptors were obtained from a person aged 18-60 years who received the Ad26.COV2.S COVID-19 vaccine or a placebo.

The CDR3 region is CASSYQLRDRDYEQYF. CDR3 DNA: TGTGCCAGCAGTTACCAGCTCCGGGACAGGGACTACGAGCAGTACTTC. The J gene is TRBJ2-7, the V gene TRBV27; 9 bases are shared with TRBD1. The germline gives CDR1 MNHEY, CDR2 SMNVEV (reference sequence). This CDR3 contains 16 residues. J lost 3 bases, V lost 4 bases, and 10 bases had no gene match.

This clone appeared many times. This chain connects TRBV7-9 to TRBJ1-3; 9 bases map to TRBD1. This CDR3 comprises 15 residues. In germline, CDR1 is SEHNR, CDR2 FQNEAQ (reference sequence). J gave up 4 bases and V 5 bases, and 6 bases lay outside the gene matches. CDR3 nucleotides: TGTGCCAGCAGCCCAGGGACAGGGCCAGGAAACACCATATATTTT. Translated: CASSPGTGPGNTIYF.

The chain recombines TRBV29-1 with TRBJ1-1, with D maybe TRBD1 (6 bases). This CDR3 is built from 16 residues. Trimming removed 6 bases at V and 1 base at J, with 21 bases between. Germline CDR1 is SQVTM and CDR2 is ANQGSEA. The CDR3 DNA sequence: TGCAGCGTGGTAGGGGGATTCGGGAGAACGAACACTGAAGCTTTCTTT. Translating it yields CSVVGGFGRTNTEAFF.

V usage is TRBV3-1 (or the pseudogene TRBV3-2) and J usage is TRBJ2-3; TRBD1 is a possible D gene (6 bases). V was clipped by 3 bases and J by 5 bases, with 15 bases between them. CDR3 length: 15 amino acids. The germline CDR1 and CDR2 sequences are LGHDT and YNNKEL (reference sequence). Written as DNA, the CDR3 is TGTGCCAGCAGCCATAACAGGGCAATAGGAGATACGCAGTATTTT. It encodes CASSHNRAIGDTQYF.

The V gene is TRBV7-6, the J gene TRBJ1-1; maybe TRBD1 (5 bases). Germline CDR1 reads SGHVS; CDR2 reads FNYEAQ. Trimming took off 1 base at V and 11 bases at J, with 20 bases between the two ends. The CDR3 totals 15 residues. The CDR3 region has the DNA TGTGCCAGCAGCTTAGAGGTCAGGGAAGAGCGGCAGGCTTTCTTT. It specifies CASSLEVREERQAFF. The full variable domain, with the rest looked up from reference TRBV7-6 and TRBJ1-1, is GAGVSQSPRYKVTKRGQDVALRCDPISGHVSLYWYRQALGQGPEFLTYFNYEAQQDKSGLPNDRFSAERPEGSISTLTIQRTEQRDSAMYRCASSLEVREERQAFFGQGTRLTVV.

The rearrangement links TRBV28 to TRBJ2-7; D perhaps matches TRBD1 (6 bases). The V end lost 4 bases, the J end lost 1 base, and 14 bases lay between the germline ends. Looked up from germline, CDR1 is MDHEN and CDR2 is SYDVKM. The CDR3 has 15 amino acids. CDR3 nucleotides: TGTGCCAGCAGTTCGACAGGACAACTTTCCTACGAGCAGTACTTC. As protein: CASSSTGQLSYEQYF.

The rearrangement uses TRBV10-2 and TRBJ1-2; TRBD1 matches 7 bases. CDR1 is WSHSY, CDR2 SAAADI, per germline. The CDR3 contains 17 residues. The junction had 17 bases not matched to a gene; V was cut back by 6 bases and J by 4 bases. CDR3 amino acids: CASRGTIEQGWVYGYTF. In DNA, the CDR3 is TGCGCCAGCAGAGGGACAATCGAACAGGGGTGGGTCTATGGCTACACCTTC.

This chain joins TRBV4-2 and TRBJ1-6; no clear D. The CDR3 spans 15 residues. CDR1 is LGHNA, CDR2 YNFKEQ, per germline. Trimming stripped 4 bases from V and 7 bases from J, with 14 bases between. CDR3 sequence reads: CASSLEATANSPLHF. CDR3 sequence (DNA): TGTGCCAGCAGCCTGGAGGCGACCGCCAATTCACCCCTCCACTTT.

The chain carries TRBV7-9 and TRBJ1-2; tentative D call: TRBD1 (6 bases). V was clipped by 7 bases and J by 8 bases, with 11 bases between them. This CDR3 contains 11 residues. The germline CDR1 and CDR2 sequences are SEHNR and FQNEAQ (reference sequence). The CDR3 region is CASNRVSGYTF. The CDR3 DNA sequence: TGTGCCAGCAACAGGGTTAGCGGCTACACCTTC. Full variable domain (rest looked up from reference TRBV7-9 and TRBJ1-2): DTGVSQNPRHKITKRGQNVTFRCDPISEHNRLYWYRQTLGQGPEFLTYFQNEAQLEKSRLLSDRFSAERPKGSFSTLEIQRTEQGDSAMYLCASNRVSGYTFGSGTRLTVV.

The V call is TRBV2, the J call TRBJ2-7, with 8 bases aligning to TRBD1. CDR3 length: 15 residues. V was pared by 5 bases and J by 1 base, with 7 bases of the junction left unmatched. Germline values: CDR1 SNHLY, CDR2 FYNNEI. The CDR3: CASSQDRVPSYEQYF. The CDR3 DNA sequence: TGTGCCAGCAGTCAGGACAGGGTACCGTCCTACGAGCAGTACTTC. Full variable domain (missing parts from reference TRBV2 and TRBJ2-7): EPEVTQTPSHQVTQMGQEVILRCVPISNHLYFYWYRQILGQKVEFLVSFYNNEISEKSEIFDDQFSVERPDGSNFTLKIRSTKLEDSAMYFCASSQDRVPSYEQYFGPGTRLTVT.

V is TRBV15 and J is TRBJ2-2, with TRBD1 as a possible D gene (6 bases). V was shortened by 4 bases and J by 2 bases, with 8 bases between the two germline ends. The CDR3 is made up of 14 amino acids. The germline V gene has CDR1 LNHNV and CDR2 YYDKDF (reference sequence). In nucleotides, the CDR3 is TGTGCCACCAGCAACAGGGTAAACACCGGGGAGCTGTTTTTT. Protein: CATSNRVNTGELFF.

The V gene is TRBV28, the J gene TRBJ2-5, with 7 bases identical to TRBD2. This CDR3 has 16 amino acids. J gave up 2 bases and V 5 bases, and 11 bases lay outside the gene matches. Germline V gene lookup returns CDR1 MDHEN and CDR2 SYDVKM. CDR3 sequence reads: CASSRPRDYDQETQYF. The DNA of the CDR3 is TGTGCCAGCAGTCGACCCCGGGACTACGATCAAGAGACCCAGTACTTC.

The V gene is TRBV25-1, the J gene TRBJ1-2; no clear D gene. V was pared by 5 bases and J by 5 bases, with 18 bases between. Germline lookup yields CDR1 MGHDK and CDR2 SYGVNS. This CDR3 is 15 amino acids long. CDR3: CASSLPDGDRYGYTF. The CDR3 DNA is TGTGCCAGCAGTCTCCCGGACGGGGATCGTTATGGCTACACCTTC.

The genes are TRBV28 and TRBJ1-5; D is unresolved. The length of the CDR3 is 16 residues. CDR1 is MDHEN, CDR2 SYDVKM, per germline. The V end lost 1 base, the J end lost 1 base, and 11 bases lay between the germline ends. CDR3 in amino acids: CASSLSWRVSNQPQHF. As DNA, the CDR3 is TGTGCCAGCAGTTTATCATGGCGGGTGAGCAATCAGCCCCAGCATTTT.

The CDR3 DNA follows: TGTGCCAGCAGCTCCAGCGGCGAGCAGTACTTC. Protein: CASSSSGEQYF. The chain links TRBV11-2 to TRBJ2-7; the D gene is possibly TRBD2 (5 bases). V dropped 4 bases and J dropped 6 bases, with 7 bases sitting between them. There are 11 residues in the CDR3. The germline V gene has CDR1 SGHAT and CDR2 FQNNGV.

This chain joins TRBV7-9 and TRBJ2-4; D is uncertain. The germline V and J ends were trimmed by 2 bases and 3 bases, with 14 bases remaining between them. Germline CDR1 SEHNR, CDR2 FQNEAQ (reference sequence). This CDR3 comprises 16 residues. The CDR3 reads CASSLPASYGKNIQYF. CDR3 DNA: TGTGCCAGCAGCTTACCGGCCTCTTATGGCAAAAACATTCAGTACTTC.

The chain employs TRBV19 and TRBJ2-7, with no clear D. This CDR3 has 16 amino acids. Germline V gene data show CDR1 as LNHDA and CDR2 as SQIVND (reference sequence). V shed 4 bases and J shed 0 bases, with 16 bases lying between them. The CDR3: CASSTYTSKSSYEQYF. The CDR3 DNA reads TGTGCCAGTAGTACCTACACCTCCAAGAGCTCCTACGAGCAGTACTTC.

The rearrangement joins TRBV14 to TRBJ2-1, with 12 bases aligning to TRBD2. The length of the CDR3 is 16 residues. Germline CDR1 SGHDN, CDR2 FVKESK. Trimming removed 4 bases from V and 0 bases from J; junction bases left unmatched: 1. CDR3 amino acids: CASSPTSGSSYNEQFF. The CDR3 nucleotides read TGTGCCAGCAGCCCGACTAGCGGGAGCTCCTACAATGAGCAGTTCTTC.

This clone appeared a single time. The chain links TRBV6-2 or TRBV6-3 to TRBJ1-1; D is perhaps TRBD1 (5 bases). Per germline, CDR1 MNHEY and CDR2 SVGEGT. V shed 4 bases and J shed 11 bases, with 20 bases lying between them. The CDR3 spans 14 residues. The CDR3 nucleotides are TGTGCCAGCAGTTCCCCCAGGGCTGTCGAGAGGGCTTTCTTT. Its protein is CASSSPRAVERAFF.

The rearrangement uses TRBV13 and TRBJ1-2; D not resolved. Germline V CDR1 and CDR2: PRHDT, FYEKMQ (reference sequence). The V and J ends lost 6 bases and 4 bases respectively, with 12 bases between them. CDR3 length: 13 residues. The CDR3 region is CASRPTGLYGYTF. DNA for the CDR3: TGTGCCAGCAGACCTACCGGACTCTATGGCTACACCTTC.

V and J are TRBV5-5 and TRBJ1-1; D is unresolved. V dropped 1 base and J dropped 0 bases, with 10 bases sitting between them. CDR3 length equals 15 residues. Germline V gene data show CDR1 as SGHKS and CDR2 as YYEKEE (reference sequence). The CDR3 coding sequence is TGTGCCAGCAGCTTGTCCCAGGCAATGAACACTGAAGCTTTCTTT. Translating it yields CASSLSQAMNTEAFF.

This clone was picked up one time. J is TRBJ2-7 and V is TRBV6-5; D perhaps matches TRBD1 (6 bases). V dropped 4 bases and J dropped 4 bases, with 11 bases sitting between them. Germline lookup yields CDR1 MNHEY and CDR2 SVGAGI. The CDR3 has 13 residues. The CDR3 loop reads CASSLGHLYEQYF. The DNA of the CDR3 is TGTGCCAGCAGTTTGGGACACTTATACGAGCAGTACTTC.

This clone has more than one count but fewer than ten. The chain has TRBV9 and TRBJ2-1, with D possibly being TRBD2 (5 bases). Between the trimmed V and J ends, which lost 2 bases and 1 base, there was a span of 13 bases. Germline V gene sequence: CDR1 SGDLS, CDR2 YYNGEE. The length of the CDR3 is 16 residues. The chain's CDR3 is CASSVELRGSYNEQFF. DNA for the CDR3: TGTGCCAGCAGCGTGGAACTCCGGGGATCCTACAATGAGCAGTTCTTC.

In its sample, this clone was seen a few times. This chain links TRBV9 with TRBJ2-7; 8 bases match TRBD1. Germline trimming cut 4 bases from V and 5 bases from J; bases unmatched to any gene: 5. This CDR3 has 13 residues. Germline V lookup: CDR1 SGDLS, CDR2 YYNGEE. In DNA form, the CDR3 reads TGTGCCAGCAGCCTAGACAGGGGCCACGAGCAGTACTTC. This gives the protein CASSLDRGHEQYF. Filled out from reference TRBV9 and TRBJ2-7, the complete variable domain reads DSGVTQTPKHLITATGQRVTLRCSPRSGDLSVYWYQQSLDQGLQFLIQYYNGEERAKGNILERFSAQQFPDLHSELNLSSLELGDSALYFCASSLDRGHEQYFGPGTRLTVT.

The chain carries TRBV4-2 and TRBJ2-2; D is possibly TRBD2 (5 bases). The V gene lost 4 bases and the J gene lost 6 bases, with 15 bases spanning the gap. The CDR3 spans 15 residues. CDR1 is LGHNA and CDR2 is YNFKEQ in the germline V gene. CDR3 loop: CASSPRRVVSGELFF. In DNA form, the CDR3 reads TGTGCCAGCAGCCCCCGGCGGGTTGTTTCCGGGGAGCTGTTTTTT.